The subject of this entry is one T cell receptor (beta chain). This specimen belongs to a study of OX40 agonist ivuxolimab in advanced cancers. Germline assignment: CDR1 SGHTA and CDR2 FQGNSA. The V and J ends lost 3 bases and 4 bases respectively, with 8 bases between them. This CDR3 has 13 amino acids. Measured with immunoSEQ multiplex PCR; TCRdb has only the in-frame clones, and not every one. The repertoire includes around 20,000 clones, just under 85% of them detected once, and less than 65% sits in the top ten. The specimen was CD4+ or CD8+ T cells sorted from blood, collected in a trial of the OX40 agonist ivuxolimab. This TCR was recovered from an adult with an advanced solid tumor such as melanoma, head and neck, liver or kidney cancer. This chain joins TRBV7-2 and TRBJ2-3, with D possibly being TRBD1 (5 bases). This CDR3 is CASSFGASDTQYF. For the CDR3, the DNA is TGTGCCAGCAGCTTTGGGGCCTCAGATACGCAGTATTTT.